This T cell receptor beta chain was captured in a study of cytomegalovirus exposure and HLA in healthy donors (dated by TCRdb to 2015 to 2018). Study-wide context: An earlier analysis of under 600 of the donors reported 250 to 300 Gb of sequence data and 100 million to 140 million unique TCR beta sequences from around 200 million T cells. Both class I and class II loci were covered by HLA typing, at four-digit resolution. Typing coverage differed by locus: A, B, C, DRB1 and DQB1 were typed in roughly 620-630 donors, DQA1 in about 510, DPA1 in 600 to 610, and DPB1 in just under 480. On average, roughly 250,000 unique TCR beta nucleotide sequences were sequenced per donor among about 400 genotyped donors of the cohort, with 15% to 20% of those sequences being non-productive. To study patterns of TCR occurrence, a later analysis re-analyzed previously published TCR beta repertoires from 500 to 850 donors and added high-resolution HLA genotyping. The study used immunosequencing to profile the T cell repertoires of 670 or so subjects and linked those repertoires to cytomegalovirus serostatus. Every repertoire in the discovery cohort had been generated on one and the same sequencing platform. In the later analysis, no new phenotypic data were used to find candidate immune exposures; instead, reliance was placed on TCR beta sequences and their occurrence across donors. To decide whether each TCR beta V gene segment behaved as functional or pseudogenic, an earlier analysis of several hundred of the donors relied on high-throughput TCR beta sequencing. To predict cytomegalovirus infection status, the study combined high-throughput TCR immunosequencing, statistical association of individual TCRs with disease status, and machine learning. In addition to the first cohort of 666 subjects, a separate validation cohort of 120 different subjects was used. Approximately 300 gigabases of sequencing data and approximately 91 million unique TCR sequences made up an early release that covered 500 to 700 HLA-typed donors. The genetic ancestry cluster associated with self-reported Caucasian donors included roughly 84% of the 398 genotyped donors. Because of strong linkage in the cohort, 5 or 6 DR-DQ haplotypes were treated as single units for association and clustering. A later genetic analysis took genome-wide SNP genotypes for about three fifths of the 666 donors and used that subset as a discovery cohort. The study aimed to test whether cataloging public T cell receptors could reveal signatures of past pathogen exposure. Donor age, sex, ethnicity and CMV serostatus were compiled together with the repertoire data.

Points on this clone: Which antigen it targets is not known. Base qualities are not provided; no much larger clone lies one nucleotide away.

In total, roughly 670 healthy bone marrow donors made up the cohort. Cohort members were all nominally healthy when sampled, although unrecorded immune exposures were likely present. The donor tested CMV seronegative and was one of the 352 seronegative cohort members. Every donor gave a peripheral blood sample, and the peripheral blood mononuclear cells from that sample were used for TCR beta sequencing. The Qiagen DNeasy Blood Extraction Kit was used to extract genomic DNA from the blood cell samples. Deletion took 5 bases off V and 3 bases off J, with a span of 13 bases between the germline ends. The CDR3 measures 14 amino acids from cysteine to phenylalanine. The CDR3 DNA has 42 bases and is translated from base 1. The germline V gene (reference sequence) specifies SEHNR as CDR1 and FQNEAQ as CDR2. Beyond this particular receptor, the publication reports: In a later analysis, TCR association rates were found to vary across HLA loci, with the most associated TCRs seen for DRB1 alleles and the fewest for HLA-C alleles. An association between a missense DCLRE1C variant and V-gene and J-gene trimming of TCR beta chains was found in a later genetic analysis and replicated in an independent cohort. Correlated functional status among segregating V segments might reflect linkage disequilibrium, but an unknown experimental factor could not be ruled out. Because the 87-base-pair reads could not distinguish some IMGT-functional V segments, including TRBV6-2 and TRBV6-3, those segments were excluded. The cohort was sequenced for TCR beta chains only, and without alpha or paired-chain data the features that could be detected were limited. A further reported finding was that TCR beta sequences accurately predicted the HLA-A and HLA-B alleles for most subjects in the first cohort. For the cohort, immune exposure information was limited to CMV serostatus. In a later analysis, HLA-associated TCR beta chains were found to be more clonally expanded and to have lower generation probabilities than equally common non-associated chains. Approximately 18 rarely observed V segments, including chromosome 9 orphons, were excluded from the earlier analysis of a few hundred of the donors because counts were too low. Across donors, most TCR sequences were observed very rarely, whereas some public TCRs were present in many individuals. In the study, 150 to 200 TCR beta chains were listed as associated with cytomegalovirus. A cluster of highly shared sequence variants was judged likely to represent a technical artifact of the sequencing pipeline. The authors suggested that the approach could potentially be extended to other disease states and immunological phenotypes. In a later genetic analysis, fewer N-insertions in productive TCRs were reported among donors in an Asian-associated ancestry cluster than the roughly 700-donor mean. Roughly uniform sequencing depth across donors was assumed in presence/absence analyses, although this assumption may not hold. Assigning TCR associations to individual alleles was difficult when HLA alleles, especially DR and DQ, strongly co-occurred. In both the original and validation cohorts, the classifier was reported to diagnose cytomegalovirus status with high specificity and sensitivity. Most CMV-associated TCR beta chains appeared to be HLA-restricted in a later analysis, and the HLA associations seemed to be driven largely by CMV exposure. In an earlier analysis of under 600 of the donors, most TCR beta V segments were observed in productive rearrangements about 87% or about 30% of the time, broadly matching IMGT annotations. HLA typing was unavailable for some donors at each locus, so association tests used only the typed subset. In vitro tests confirmed that three of the cytomegalovirus-associated TCR beta chains recognize cytomegalovirus antigens. At a false discovery rate of 0.05, a later analysis linked 16,951 TCR beta sequences to specific HLA alleles. In a later analysis, several top co-occurrence clusters were reported to appear linked to parvovirus B19, influenza, CMV and Epstein-Barr virus.

Library prep was done by the immunoSEQ multiplex PCR assay. For the multiplex PCR, a mixture combining 60 forward primers for TCR Vbeta segments and 13 reverse primers for TCR Jbeta segments was used. The CDR3 region of rearranged TCR beta genes was amplified from genomic DNA by a multiplex PCR assay. On the Illumina HiSeq System, the amplified TCR beta libraries were sequenced as 87-base-pair reads. In the authors' own workflow: In a later analysis, tens of millions of unique TCR beta chains were counted across the 500 to 700 repertoires, and roughly 10 million of these chains were shared by at least two donors. A nearest-neighbor algorithm error-corrected the raw reads and collapsed the reads into unique sequences, merging closely related sequences to remove PCR and sequencing errors. To assign V, D and J gene segments, CDR3 sequences were aligned to IMGT reference sequences. For a sequence to be retained, at least a six-nucleotide match to both a V gene segment and a J gene segment was required. A rearrangement was called productive if the CDR3 had no stop codons and remained in frame with V and J, and every other rearrangement was called non-productive. Following IMGT convention, CDR3 was defined as the stretch from the second conserved V-encoded cysteine up to the conserved J-encoded phenylalanine. The earlier analysis of 500 to 750 of the donors excluded any sequence lacking an unambiguous match to a single V gene segment. In an earlier analysis of approximately 590 of the donors, V segments were called functional above 56.7% productive rearrangements and were called segregating when the between-donor standard deviation exceeded 5%. To diagnose cytomegalovirus status from the catalog of TCR beta chain sequences, a statistical classification framework was built. A later analysis assigned V and J genes by comparing TCR nucleotide sequences with IMGT/GENE-DB human TR gene sequences. The TCRdist pipeline was used in a later analysis to assign CDR3 sequences and most-parsimonious VDJ recombination scenarios. In a later analysis, each TCR beta chain was defined by its CDR3 amino acid sequence together with its V-gene family, and reads lacking a unique V-gene family were excluded. To address suspected cross-contamination and a sequencing artifact, a later analysis removed a few hundred highly shared, low-generation-probability nucleotide sequences. For each public chain, a later analysis derived a clonal expansion index from normalized ranks of inferred template counts within each repertoire. In a later analysis, generation probabilities were computed using a VDJ recombination model fitted to out-of-frame rearrangements, and the results were checked against IGoR. In a later analysis, TCR-TCR, TCR-HLA and TCR-CMV co-occurrence was scored with hypergeometric tests, and a repertoire-size bias correction was applied to TCR pairs. A later analysis estimated false discovery rates by permuting HLA or CMV assignments 20 times. A later analysis grouped co-occurring TCRs with DBSCAN, adding TCRdist sequence similarity when clustering within HLA-allele-positive subsets. Repertoires with fewer than 30,000 or more than 120,000 public chains, plus five repertoires with anomalous nucleotide sharing, were excluded from co-occurrence clustering. TCRdb carries this immuneACCESS record with in-frame sequences only. Its versions omit some clonotypes, under half of them owing to an unresolved V gene in the studies checked, with the rest unexplained. Clone size and V and J calls were adopted from that table, with D and trimming inferred from the DNA. Recorded for this sample are over 150,000 clones; roughly 79% of them occurred a single time. 2.9% of the sample rests with the top ten.

The receptor's source is a male donor in good health and CMV-seronegative. The rearranged segments are TRBV7-9 and TRBJ1-1, and TRBD1 may be the D gene, going by 6 matching bases. The sample consisted of PBMCs. The CDR3 in this case is CASSDTGSYTEAFF. The DNA sequence is given as TGTGCCAGCAGCGACACAGGGTCTTACACTGAAGCTTTCTTT.